These 8 T cell receptor beta chains share one sample of origin, sequenced in a study of T cell responses to AZD1222 COVID-19 vaccine. Profiling relied on immunoSEQ multiplex PCR, and the TCRdb table lists in-frame clones only, not all of them. The table has some 130,000 clones, over 65% seen once. The material was peripheral blood, obtained on day 0 of AZD1222 vaccination. These receptors originate from an adult in good health.

This clone was seen more than once but under ten times. The J gene is TRBJ2-2, the V gene TRBV9, with a tentative D call TRBD2 (5 bases). V was pared by 0 bases and J by 5 bases, with 11 bases between. The CDR3 totals 15 residues. Germline values: CDR1 SGDLS, CDR2 YYNGEE. The CDR3 DNA reads TGTGCCAGCAGCGTAGCTCTGCTAGCAACCGGGGAGCTGTTTTTT. Protein product: CASSVALLATGELFF. Drawing the rest from reference TRBV9 and TRBJ2-2, the complete variable domain is DSGVTQTPKHLITATGQRVTLRCSPRSGDLSVYWYQQSLDQGLQFLIQYYNGEERAKGNILERFSAQQFPDLHSELNLSSLELGDSALYFCASSVALLATGELFFGEGSRLTVL.

J is TRBJ2-7 and V is TRBV9; D might be TRBD1 (6 bases). CDR3 length equals 15 residues. Germline V lookup: CDR1 SGDLS, CDR2 YYNGEE. V was shortened by 1 base and J by 0 bases, with 11 bases between the two germline ends. CDR3: CASSVTDRFSYEQYF. The CDR3 DNA reads as TGTGCCAGCAGCGTAACAGACAGGTTCTCCTACGAGCAGTACTTC.

The rearrangement uses TRBV28 and TRBJ1-3; TRBD1 agrees at 7 bases. Germline CDR1 MDHEN, CDR2 SYDVKM. J gave up 0 bases and V 6 bases, and 14 bases lay outside the gene matches. The CDR3 spans 18 residues. The CDR3 DNA reads TGTGCCAGCAGCAGCCCGGGGACAGCCGTTTTCTCTGGAAACACCATATATTTT. It encodes CASSSPGTAVFSGNTIYF.

The gene calls are TRBV9 and TRBJ1-1; no clear D gene. Trimming stripped 6 bases from V and 5 bases from J, with 23 bases between. CDR3 size: 16 residues. Germline CDR1 SGDLS, CDR2 YYNGEE. The CDR3 loop reads CASTQSGYSDTTEAFF. CDR3 DNA: TGTGCCAGCACCCAGTCTGGGTACTCGGATACTACTGAAGCTTTCTTT.

This sequence joins TRBV10-3 and TRBJ2-7, with 8 bases matching TRBD1. V shed 10 bases, J shed 4 bases, and the junction held 15 bases outside the gene matches. The CDR3 contains 15 residues. Germline-derived CDR1 and CDR2 are ENHRY and SYGVKD. The CDR3 reads CATREFGQGKYEQYF. The CDR3 bases are TGTGCCACCCGTGAGTTCGGACAGGGAAAGTACGAGCAGTACTTC.

The genes are TRBV28 and TRBJ2-2; D perhaps matches TRBD1 (6 bases). V was trimmed by 7 bases and J by 6 bases, leaving 15 bases between them. The CDR3 is 14 residues long. Germline CDR1 is MDHEN and CDR2 is SYDVKM. The CDR3 DNA is TGTGCCAGCATCACCTCAGGGGATCCCGGGGAGCTGTTTTTT. It codes for CASITSGDPGELFF.

The chain couples TRBV5-4 to TRBJ2-2; 8 bases match TRBD2. J gave up 6 bases and V 2 bases, and 12 bases lay outside the gene matches. This CDR3 spans 17 amino acids. Germline CDR1 reads SGHNT; CDR2 reads YYREEE (reference sequence). The CDR3 is CASSLLAGSRMSGELFF. The CDR3 DNA is TGTGCCAGCAGCTTATTAGCGGGGTCCCGAATGTCCGGGGAGCTGTTTTTT.

V usage is TRBV21-1 and J usage is TRBJ1-6. TRBV21-1 is a documented pseudogene. The length of the CDR3 is 16 residues. The CDR3 coding sequence is TGTGCCAGCAGCAAACCCTTCGGGCCTTATAATTCACCCCTCCACTTT. Its protein is CASSKPFGPYNSPLHF.